The clone carrying this T cell receptor beta chain appeared a few times. The sample is drawn from a study of blood T cell repertoires in COVID-19. The wider study: COVID-19 samples, acute and convalescent, were from the United States, Italy and Spain.

Study processing details: Cell counts per sample came from amplifying reference gene primers. Here immunoSEQ multiplex PCR was the method, and the copy in TCRdb shows in-frame clones only, minus some. V, J and clone size are taken as reported in that table, and D and trimming were inferred from the DNA itself. The repertoire holds 300,000 to 400,000 clones, with 75% to 90% as singletons. This CDR3 spans 15 amino acids. Germline-derived CDR1 and CDR2 are LNHDA and SQIVND (reference sequence). V lost 3 bases and J lost 0, with 8 bases in between. Allocation to cohorts depended on clinical history reported by the participants.

Sample: PBMCs or T cells enriched from blood (not recorded which). This clonotype was obtained from a man aged 30-40 years who had recovered from COVID-19. The chain joins TRBV19 to TRBJ2-2; no firm D call. CDR3 amino acids: CASSMLGANTGELFF. The CDR3 region has the DNA TGTGCCAGTAGTATGCTAGGAGCGAACACCGGGGAGCTGTTTTTT.